The text below deals with one T cell receptor (beta chain). Its antigen is as yet unknown. These data come from a study of T cell responses to AZD1222 COVID-19 vaccine. The study, taken as a whole, reports: Epitopes outside B.1.351 and B.1.1.7 mutated regions reportedly drew nearly half of spike TCRs. There were repertoire samples only from the period after the peak T cell response. Among the donors, most were white British and more were female, and clonal diversity was possibly underestimated.

This CDR3 region has 12 residues. Trimming left V 4 bases short and J 6 bases short, with 7 bases between. In germline, CDR1 is KGHDR, CDR2 SFDVKD. Libraries were prepared by immunoSEQ multiplex PCR; TCRdb keeps only in-frame clonotypes and omits some of them. This sample has approximately 140,000 clones; approximately 93% occur once, and the top ten carry 0.7% to 1%. Specimen: peripheral blood, collected on day 0 of MenACWY control vaccination. The rearrangement joins TRBV24-1 to TRBJ2-3; D is uncertain. The receptor comes from an adult in good health. The CDR3 here is CATSEKVDTQYF. The CDR3 region has the DNA TGTGCCACCAGTGAGAAGGTTGATACGCAGTATTTT.